This T cell receptor (beta chain) was sequenced for a study of CD8+ T cells in alopecia areata (dated by TCRdb to the late 2010s). Background for the entire study: Treated patients were enrolled in an open-label pilot trial of oral tofacitinib, 5 to 10 mg twice daily, for moderate-to-severe alopecia areata. Amplification of TCRbeta CDR3 regions was done by immunoSEQ multiplex PCR using 35 Vbeta forward primers and 13 Jbeta reverse primers. RNA was obtained with the PAXgene miRNA kit for fixed scalp, the miRNeasy kit for PBMCs, and the RNeasy kit for mouse skin. To study T cell clonal expansion in alopecia areata, the researchers applied high-throughput TCRbeta sequencing to both the C3H/HeJ mouse model and human patients. Biopsies were taken from tofacitinib-treated patients at baseline and at 4 and 24 weeks of treatment, and a later scalp biopsy was taken in several of the tofacitinib-treated patients. Patients stayed on tofacitinib for 6 to 18 months and then had 6 months of follow-up off drug so that delayed response and recurrence could be assessed. The SALT score, which quantifies the percentage of affected scalp surface area, was used to measure disease severity in treated patients. Clonality in the scalp was compared among normal scalp (n=4), patchy alopecia areata scalp (n=8), and alopecia totalis/universalis scalp (n=8). Human TCRbeta sequencing covered scalp tissue and sorted CD4+ and CD8+ peripheral blood T cells from patchy and totalis/universalis alopecia areata patients and healthy controls. Results the study describes overall, beyond this receptor: During tofacitinib treatment, many expanded lesional clones remained in scalp and blood, and this persistence may partly explain relapse after treatment is stopped. Because the treated cohort was small and included a single nonresponder, larger studies are needed to assess links between baseline CD8+ expansion and response. Unlike mouse skin, which is dominated by gammadelta T cells, normal human skin has resident alphabeta T cells that are also sequenced, and this complicates analysis of the scalp TCR repertoire. Shared TCR sequences between patients were less evident than in mice, which may be partly attributable to HLA diversity in the patient population. Compared with normal scalp, lesional scalp, particularly in alopecia totalis/universalis, had higher clonality and more expanded CD8+ clones, which suggests antigenic drive. With tofacitinib, both scalp clonality and the number of expanded CD8+ clones among the top 100 scalp clones went down significantly.

The germline V gene (reference sequence) yields SEHNR for CDR1 and FQNEAQ for CDR2. The CDR3 goes from the cysteine to the phenylalanine over 16 residues. The sequence is cut down to CDR3 DNA, 48 bases in frame from base 1. A distance of 19 bases separates the germline ends of V and J, which lose 4 bases and 6 bases respectively. Library preparation was by the immunoSEQ multiplex PCR assay. RNA was extracted from all samples and reverse transcribed into cDNA, which served as template for TCR sequencing. SuperScript III was used to make first-strand cDNA, primed with a 2:1 mix of oligo-dT and random hexamers. A synthetic immune receptor repertoire was used to gauge amplification bias, and whatever bias remained was removed computationally. As for the authors' bioinformatics: Raw reads were preprocessed to remove errors, and CDR3 was defined by IMGT conventions from the conserved cysteine to phenylalanine. Clonality was computed by normalizing Shannon entropy by log2 of the number of productive unique TCRs and subtracting the result from 1. Scalp TCRbeta sequences were cross-referenced with sorted blood CD4 and CD8 repertoires so that the CD4 or CD8 identity of scalp clones could be inferred. TCRdb stores this immuneACCESS table with in-frame sequences only. Part of the clones is absent; in the studies checked, under half of the shortfall reflects unresolved V genes, and no reason is known for the rest. V, J and clone size derive from that table, while D and trimming were established from the DNA sequence. This sample is represented by about 60,000 clones; roughly 46% of them were singletons. The ten largest clones represent about a fifth of the sample.

With regard to this clone: Its specific antigen is unknown. No much larger clonotype is one base removed from it; base qualities were not supplied.

Reading the label with the study, this specimen's treatment or condition is: oral pan-JAK inhibitor, 5-10 mg twice daily. Lesional scalp punch biopsies and peripheral blood were obtained from alopecia areata patients. PBMCs were isolated by density centrifugation and stained for CD3, CD4 and CD8, after which CD4+ and CD8+ T cells were sorted on a FACSAria. The chain is encoded by TRBV7-9 joined to TRBJ2-1, and TRBD2 may be the D gene, going by 5 matching bases. This TCR was recovered from a human donor with alopecia areata. The specimen comprised CD8+ T cells sorted from blood, sampled at roughly week 38, from a patient treated with tofacitinib. In nucleotide form, the sequence is TGTGCCAGCAGCTCGTGGAGGCTAGGGCCCGGCAATGAGCAGTTCTTC. Its product reads: CASSSWRLGPGNEQFF. With the portions outside the CDR3 filled from the reference TRBV7-9 and TRBJ2-1 genes, the complete variable region becomes DTGVSQNPRHKITKRGQNVTFRCDPISEHNRLYWYRQTLGQGPEFLTYFQNEAQLEKSRLLSDRFSAERPKGSFSTLEIQRTEQGDSAMYLCASSSWRLGPGNEQFFGPGTRLTVL.